These T cell receptor beta chains were read from a single sample in a study of cytomegalovirus exposure and HLA in healthy donors. Clones were sequenced by immunoSEQ multiplex PCR, and TCRdb holds only the in-frame ones, with some missing. The sample shows under 250,000 clones, roughly four fifths of them seen only once. Specimen: PBMCs. The receptors originated from an older woman in good health and CMV-seropositive. Both conserved end residues are part of each CDR3. The D gene is left open where the match is weak. Only part of the rows carry a size: once, few, many, or a class if the clone is expanded.

clone size: .; V gene: TRBV19; J gene: TRBJ2-7; D gene: TRBD1; CDR3 protein: CASGQVKQRQGTYEQYF; CDR3 DNA: TGTGCCAGTGGGCAAGTCAAGCAGAGACAGGGGACCTACGAGCAGTACTTC
clone size: .; V gene: TRBV5-4; J gene: TRBJ2-1; D gene: TRBD2; CDR3 protein: CASSKAGGDEQFF; CDR3 DNA: TGTGCCAGCAGCAAAGCGGGAGGCGATGAGCAGTTCTTC
clone size: .; V gene: TRBV4-1; J gene: TRBJ2-1; D gene: TRBD2; CDR3 protein: CASSRSPGLADYNEQFF; CDR3 DNA: TGCGCCAGCAGCCGATCACCCGGACTAGCAGACTACAATGAGCAGTTCTTC
clone size: .; V gene: TRBV10-3; J gene: TRBJ1-1; D gene: .; CDR3 protein: CAISESNPLGRDTEAFF; CDR3 DNA: TGTGCCATCAGTGAGTCGAACCCACTTGGGAGGGACACTGAAGCTTTCTTT
clone size: once; V gene: TRBV6-5; J gene: TRBJ1-2; D gene: .; CDR3 protein: CASSYSRRGSGGYTF; CDR3 DNA: TGTGCCAGCAGTTACTCGAGAAGGGGAAGCGGGGGCTACACCTTC
clone size: .; V gene: TRBV6-6; J gene: TRBJ2-7; D gene: .; CDR3 protein: CASSYIQYEQYF; CDR3 DNA: TGTGCCAGCAGTTACATACAATACGAGCAGTACTTC
clone size: .; V gene: TRBV27; J gene: TRBJ2-2; D gene: .; CDR3 protein: CASSFVSEKTGELFF; CDR3 DNA: TGTGCCAGCAGTTTCGTTAGCGAGAAGACCGGGGAGCTGTTTTTT
clone size: .; V gene: TRBV2; J gene: TRBJ2-3; D gene: TRBD2; CDR3 protein: CASSDRTSKGTQYF; CDR3 DNA: TGTGCCAGCAGTGATCGGACTAGCAAGGGGACGCAGTATTTT
clone size: few; V gene: TRBV2; J gene: TRBJ1-1; D gene: .; CDR3 protein: CASNPPGGEAFF; CDR3 DNA: TGTGCCAGCAATCCTCCCGGGGGTGAAGCTTTCTTT
clone size: .; V gene: TRBV4-1; J gene: TRBJ2-2; D gene: .; CDR3 protein: CASRPVLASGELFF; CDR3 DNA: TGCGCCAGCAGGCCAGTGCTAGCGTCCGGGGAGCTGTTTTTT
clone size: .; V gene: TRBV19; J gene: TRBJ2-1; D gene: TRBD1; CDR3 protein: CASSSGQGLLKDEQFF; CDR3 DNA: TGTGCCAGTAGTTCCGGACAGGGGCTTTTAAAGGATGAGCAGTTCTTC
clone size: few; V gene: TRBV5-6; J gene: TRBJ1-5; D gene: TRBD1; CDR3 protein: CASSFRTGTVPQHF; CDR3 DNA: TGTGCCAGCAGCTTCCGGACAGGTACGGTGCCCCAGCATTTT
clone size: once; V gene: TRBV9; J gene: TRBJ2-7; D gene: .; CDR3 protein: CASSVGTLHEQYF; CDR3 DNA: TGTGCCAGCAGCGTAGGTACTCTGCACGAGCAGTACTTC
clone size: .; V gene: TRBV19; J gene: TRBJ1-3; D gene: .; CDR3 protein: CASSIAGVSGNTIYF; CDR3 DNA: TGTGCCAGTAGTATAGCGGGGGTCTCTGGAAACACCATATATTTT